This T cell receptor (beta chain) originates from a study of shared clonotypes between healthy human individuals. The split of CD4+ cells yielded CD45RA+ naive and CD45RA-negative memory subsets. Details on this clone: Its antigen is still unknown.

The study's findings and limits: A handful of donors shared approximately 5% of their naive CD4 clonotypes.

Libraries were prepared by immunoSEQ multiplex PCR; TCRdb keeps only in-frame clonotypes and omits some of them. This table holds roughly 1,500,000 clones, approximately 98% found once. The CDR3 has 16 residues. Germline V gives CDR1 SGHRS, CDR2 YFSETQ. V lost 3 bases, J lost 7 bases, and 23 bases lay in between. The sequenced sample was naive CD4+ T cells sorted from blood. Described subset: CD45RA+ positively selected. The TCR comes from a man aged 25 to 45 in good health. The V gene is TRBV5-1, the J gene TRBJ2-7, with D unresolved. CDR3 amino acids: CASSSTVTLAFDEQYF. DNA of the CDR3: TGCGCCAGCAGCTCGACTGTAACTTTGGCCTTCGATGAGCAGTACTTC.